A single sample is the source of the 5 T cell receptor beta chains below, sequenced in a study of blood T cell repertoires in COVID-19. The protocol was immunoSEQ multiplex PCR, while the TCRdb copy is restricted to in-frame clones and leaves out a portion. This sample has about 470,000 clones, with about 85% found just once. Sequenced sample: PBMCs or T cells enriched from blood (not recorded which). Receptors originate from a woman younger than 35 who had recovered from COVID-19.

This clone was detected only a few times. The chain links TRBV6-5 to TRBJ1-5; possible D gene TRBD1, 5 bases. V was pared by 6 bases and J by 2 bases, with 14 bases between. The CDR3 is made up of 15 amino acids. CDR1 MNHEY and CDR2 SVGAGI come from the germline V gene. In nucleotides, the CDR3 is TGTGCCAGCAGCGCGGGACCGGCGGGCAATCAGCCCCAGCATTTT. It translates to CASSAGPAGNQPQHF.

This clone was counted a single time. This chain connects TRBV30 to TRBJ2-2; 8 nucleotides match TRBD2. The V and J ends lost 4 bases and 6 bases, in that order; junction bases with no gene match: 4. The CDR3 extends over 13 amino acids. The germline CDR1 and CDR2 sequences are GTSNPN and SVGIG (reference sequence). The CDR3 region is CAWTGGAAGELFF. Written as DNA, the CDR3 is TGTGCCTGGACGGGGGGGGCCGCCGGGGAGCTGTTTTTT.

V and J are TRBV7-9 and TRBJ2-1; TRBD1 agrees at 7 bases. The V gene end was trimmed by 1 base and the J gene end by 0 bases; junction bases not matched to a gene: 6. CDR3 length: 17 amino acids. Germline CDR1 SEHNR, CDR2 FQNEAQ (reference sequence). CDR3 sequence: CASSLGGGTGSYNEQFF. The CDR3 coding sequence is TGTGCCAGCAGCTTAGGAGGGGGCACCGGCTCCTACAATGAGCAGTTCTTC. The full variable domain, completed using reference TRBV7-9 and TRBJ2-1, is DTGVSQNPRHKITKRGQNVTFRCDPISEHNRLYWYRQTLGQGPEFLTYFQNEAQLEKSRLLSDRFSAERPKGSFSTLEIQRTEQGDSAMYLCASSLGGGTGSYNEQFFGPGTRLTVL.

The chain couples TRBV28 to TRBJ1-1; 9 bases match TRBD1. Germline V gene lookup returns CDR1 MDHEN and CDR2 SYDVKM. The CDR3 is made up of 18 amino acids. Germline trimming cut 2 bases from V and 2 bases from J; bases unmatched to any gene: 12. For the CDR3, the DNA is TGTGCCAGCAGTTTAAGATCGACTAGGACAGGGGCTAACACTGAAGCTTTCTTT. It specifies CASSLRSTRTGANTEAFF.

The chain carries TRBV5-1 and TRBJ2-7; 11 bases align to TRBD1. CDR3 length: 14 residues. The V segment lost 4 bases and the J segment 4 bases; nucleotides outside the gene matches: 4. Germline V gene data show CDR1 as SGHRS and CDR2 as YFSETQ. CDR3 in DNA: TGCGCCAGCAGCAGGACAGGGGGCTCATACGAGCAGTACTTC. This translates into CASSRTGGSYEQYF.